This T cell receptor (beta chain) derives from a study of blood T cell repertoires in COVID-19. The overall study: There were acute and convalescent COVID-19 samples, and they came from the United States, Italy and Spain.

TCRdb's copy holds only in-frame clones and misses some; the assay was immunoSEQ multiplex PCR. The sample yields roughly 180,000 clones, roughly nine tenths seen once. Sequenced sample: peripheral blood. The sequence derives from a woman between 25 and 40 years old with active or convalescent COVID-19.

The CDR3 region has the DNA TGTGCCAGCCTTCCCACCAGCTCCTACGAGCAGTACTTC. It codes for CASLPTSSYEQYF. The V and J genes are TRBV28 and TRBJ2-7; D gene unclear. Between the trimmed V and J ends, which lost 8 bases and 0 bases, there was a span of 11 bases. The CDR3 covers 13 residues. Looked up from germline, CDR1 is MDHEN and CDR2 is SYDVKM. The complete variable domain, with remaining parts taken from reference TRBV28 and TRBJ2-7, reads DVKVTQSSRYLVKRTGEKVFLECVQDMDHENMFWYRQDPGLGLRLIYFSYDVKMKEKGDIPEGYSVSREKKERFSLILESASTNQTSMYLCASLPTSSYEQYFGPGTRLTVT.